This section outlines one T cell receptor (beta chain) sequence together with its context. Antigen unknown. These data originate in a study of T cell responses to AZD1222 COVID-19 vaccine. There are 14 residues in the CDR3. The ends lost 6 bases at V and 7 bases at J; junction bases unmatched: 9. The germline V gene has CDR1 MDHEN and CDR2 SYDVKM. Overall study findings and caveats: Compared with day 0, the breadth and depth of the Spike-specific TCR repertoire rose significantly after two doses of AZD1222. Possibly, clonal diversity was underestimated; donors were largely white British and included more females. Recipients of AZD1222 seropositive at baseline numbered only 5 to 7. Nearly half of spike-specific TCRs reportedly go after variant regions that carry no mutations.

Data came from immunoSEQ multiplex PCR; TCRdb stores just in-frame clones and leaves some out. Of roughly 20,000 clones in the sample, less than 85% were seen once. Sequencing was performed on peripheral blood, taken on day 0 of AZD1222 vaccination. The source of this sequence is an adult in good health. This chain links TRBV28 with TRBJ1-5; 7 bases align to TRBD1. The CDR3 nucleotides read TGTGCCAGCAGGCAGACAGGGCCCGGCCAGCCCCAGCATTTT. Translation gives CASRQTGPGQPQHF.